The next 16 T cell receptor beta chains were all read from a single sample in a study of long-term antiretroviral therapy in people with HIV (dated by TCRdb to between 2021 and 2024). The immunoSEQ hsTCRB v3.0 assay was used at survey level resolution to sequence the TRB variable region. TCRdb mirrors the immuneACCESS table, restricted to in-frame sequences. Some clones are absent from its copies; in checked studies, under half trace to an unresolved V gene, and the reason for the others is unknown. The sample includes about 25,000 clones, with roughly 77% observed a single time. The ten largest clonotypes hold around 5% of the sample. Sample: unsorted PBMCs, taken 0.5 years after starting antiretroviral therapy. The receptors here all came from a woman aged 40 to 49 with HIV.

The rearrangement links TRBV29-1 to TRBJ2-5, with 10 nucleotides matching TRBD2. Trimming at V came to 1 base and at J to 7 bases, leaving 9 bases not matched to a gene. This CDR3 is built from 15 residues. From germline, CDR1 is SQVTM and CDR2 ANQGSEA. In DNA form, the CDR3 reads TGCAGCGTTGAAGGGCCTAGCGGGGGTCCCAGGACCCAGTACTTC. It specifies CSVEGPSGGPRTQYF.

CDR3 loop: CASSLEGSSTGELFF. In nucleotides, the CDR3 is TGTGCCAGCAGCTTGGAGGGGAGCAGCACCGGGGAGCTGTTTTTT. The rearrangement joins TRBV5-4 to TRBJ2-2, with D perhaps being TRBD1 or TRBD2 (5 bases each). Trimming took off 0 bases at V and 4 bases at J, with 10 bases between the two ends. This CDR3 region has 15 residues. Looked up from germline, CDR1 is SGHNT and CDR2 is YYREEE (reference sequence).

This clone was counted a few times. J is TRBJ2-7 and V is TRBV7-9; D is undetermined. The CDR3 length is 12 residues. The V and J ends lost 5 bases and 5 bases respectively, with 10 bases between them. Looked up from germline, CDR1 is SEHNR and CDR2 is FQNEAQ (reference sequence). CDR3 DNA sequence: TGTGCCAGCAGCCCGGGTGTCCACGAGCAGTACTTC. Translating it yields CASSPGVHEQYF. Together with reference TRBV7-9 and TRBJ2-7, the CDR3 gives the full variable domain: DTGVSQNPRHKITKRGQNVTFRCDPISEHNRLYWYRQTLGQGPEFLTYFQNEAQLEKSRLLSDRFSAERPKGSFSTLEIQRTEQGDSAMYLCASSPGVHEQYFGPGTRLTVT.

The J gene is TRBJ2-5, the V gene TRBV5-6, with no clear D. TRBJ2-7 matches the DNA end more closely, so the J call is doubtful. Germline lookup yields CDR1 SGHDT and CDR2 YYEEEE. CDR3 size: 11 residues. CDR3 in DNA: TGTGCCAGCAGCTTGGACCGCGAGCAGTACTTC. Amino acids: CASSLDREQYF.

The chain links TRBV12-5 to TRBJ1-1; D is uncertain. Trimming took 3 bases from V and 1 from J, leaving 3 bases between them. The CDR3 runs to 12 residues. CDR1 LGHNT and CDR2 FRNRAP come from the germline V gene. In DNA form, the CDR3 reads TGTGCTAGTGGTTTTGAGAACACTGAAGCTTTCTTT. Protein sequence: CASGFENTEAFF.

This chain uses TRBV4-3 with TRBJ2-3, with a weak D call TRBD1 (6 bases). Germline CDR1 LGHNA, CDR2 YSLEER. This CDR3 is built from 16 residues. V dropped 4 bases and J dropped 4 bases, with 18 bases sitting between them. CDR3 sequence: CASSPDQQGLADTQYF. The CDR3 DNA reads as TGCGCCAGCAGCCCGGACCAGCAGGGGTTAGCAGATACGCAGTATTTT.

V gene TRBV21-1 combines with J gene TRBJ2-4; the D call in the table, TRBD2, was not verified against the DNA. TRBV21-1 is a listed pseudogene. The CDR3 is 16 residues long. CDR3 in amino acids: CASSWTLEGAKNIQYF. In DNA form, the CDR3 reads TGTGCCAGCAGCTGGACGCTAGAGGGAGCCAAAAACATTCAGTACTTC.

This clone was detected only once. CDR3 sequence (DNA): TGTGCCAGTAGTACTAAAGCTGGGAAGAACACTGAAGCTTTCTTT. It codes for CASSTKAGKNTEAFF. The V and J genes are TRBV19 and TRBJ1-1; the D is unclear. Germline V gene sequence: CDR1 LNHDA, CDR2 SQIVND (reference sequence). CDR3 length: 15 residues. V gave up 4 bases and J gave up 1 base, with 13 bases separating them.

This chain links TRBV5-5 with TRBJ2-7; 9 positions match TRBD1. This CDR3 has 14 amino acids. Looked up from germline, CDR1 is SGHKS and CDR2 is YYEKEE (reference sequence). The junction had 5 bases not matched to a gene; V was cut back by 2 bases and J by 5 bases. This CDR3 reads CASSFSGQGNEQYF. The CDR3 DNA sequence: TGTGCCAGCAGCTTCTCTGGACAGGGGAACGAGCAGTACTTC.

A single count supports this clone. This chain connects TRBV18 to TRBJ1-1; D may be TRBD1 (6 bases). Germline lookup yields CDR1 KGHSH and CDR2 LQKENI. The CDR3 covers 13 residues. V was clipped by 6 bases and J by 3 bases, with 11 bases between them. The CDR3 DNA sequence: TGTGCCAGCTCCACAGGGAGGGACACTGAAGCTTTCTTT. Translating gives CASSTGRDTEAFF.

This clone is labeled large. The chain's CDR3 is CASSYGNNSPLHF. In DNA form, the CDR3 reads TGTGCCAGCTCCTATGGAAATAATTCACCCCTCCACTTT. The chain carries TRBV6-6 and TRBJ1-6, with unresolved D. The CDR3 covers 13 residues. Trimming left V 8 bases short and J 5 bases short, with 10 bases between. Germline CDR1 and CDR2: MNHNY and SVGAGI (reference sequence).

The table lists this clone with a few counts. At one end, the junction sequence differs from germline, possibly due to a read error. The chain combines TRBV15 with TRBJ1-6, with D possibly being TRBD1 (5 bases). The CDR3 is 12 residues long. Germline V gives CDR1 LNHNV, CDR2 YYDKDF (reference sequence). CDR3 sequence: CPLPGGASPLHF. DNA for the CDR3: TGCCCGTTGCCTGGAGGGGCCTCACCCCTCCACTTT.

The chain has TRBV7-9 and TRBJ1-6; 9 bases are shared with TRBD1. With V trimmed by 5 bases and J by 9 bases, 11 bases remained unmatched. CDR3 length: 16 residues. Per the germline V gene, CDR1 is SEHNR and CDR2 is FQNEAQ (reference sequence). The CDR3 DNA sequence: TGTGCCAGCAGCCCAACCTCCGGGACAGGGAGTTCACCCCTCCACTTT. Its protein is CASSPTSGTGSSPLHF.

The chain uses TRBV7-2 and TRBJ1-4; D not certain. V was pared by 4 bases and J by 8 bases, with 14 bases between. This CDR3 contains 14 residues. CDR1 SGHTA and CDR2 FQGNSA come from the germline V gene. The CDR3 here is CASSSQGLGEKLFF. CDR3 in DNA: TGTGCCAGCAGCTCCCAAGGTCTCGGCGAAAAACTGTTTTTT.

This chain joins TRBV7-2 and TRBJ2-6, with unresolved D. With 4 bases removed from V and 1 base from J, the gap between germline ends came to 8 bases. The CDR3 is made up of 15 amino acids. Germline V gives CDR1 SGHTA, CDR2 FQGNSA. This chain's CDR3 is CASSSLGSGANVLTF. The CDR3 DNA reads TGTGCCAGCAGCTCCCTCGGGTCTGGGGCCAACGTCCTGACTTTC.

The V and J genes are TRBV13 and TRBJ1-1, with a possible D match to TRBD1 (6 bases). The CDR3 contains 14 residues. V lost 1 base and J lost 5, with 11 bases in between. The germline gives CDR1 PRHDT, CDR2 FYEKMQ (reference sequence). The CDR3 nucleotides read TGTGCCAGCAGCTTAGCGGGGGGGCGGACTGAAGCTTTCTTT. This translates into CASSLAGGRTEAFF.